This TCR beta chain was sequenced for a study of blood T cell repertoires in COVID-19. Study overall: Specimens from acute and convalescent COVID-19 originated in the United States, Italy and Spain. T cells, B-cell-depleted T cells, or PBMCs provided the cDNA or gDNA that served as material.

Germline V lookup: CDR1 SGHTA, CDR2 FQGNSA. The CDR3 is 19 amino acids. Germline trimming cut 0 bases from V and 5 bases from J; bases unmatched to any gene: 9. Original analysis: Quantification of nucleated cells was approximated via reference gene primer amplification. The protocol was immunoSEQ multiplex PCR, while the TCRdb copy is restricted to in-frame clones and leaves out a portion. Clonal size and the V and J genes are those of that table, whereas D and trimming came from the DNA. The top ten clones hold 5.5% to 7% of a sample with 130,000 to 150,000 clones, approximately 80% of them seen once.

This TCR was sampled from a human donor in a cohort sampled during active COVID-19. This chain uses TRBV7-2 with TRBJ2-5; 16 bases are shared with TRBD2. What was sequenced was peripheral blood. The CDR3 protein is CASSLAGLAGGPRGETQYF. The CDR3, as DNA: TGTGCCAGCAGCTTAGCGGGACTAGCGGGGGGGCCGCGGGGTGAGACCCAGTACTTC. Based on the CDR3 plus reference TRBV7-2 and TRBJ2-5, the full variable domain is GAGVSQSPSNKVTEKGKDVELRCDPISGHTALYWYRQSLGQGLEFLIYFQGNSAPDKSGLPSDRFSAERTGGSVSTLTIQRTQQEDSAVYLCASSLAGLAGGPRGETQYFGPGTRLLVL.